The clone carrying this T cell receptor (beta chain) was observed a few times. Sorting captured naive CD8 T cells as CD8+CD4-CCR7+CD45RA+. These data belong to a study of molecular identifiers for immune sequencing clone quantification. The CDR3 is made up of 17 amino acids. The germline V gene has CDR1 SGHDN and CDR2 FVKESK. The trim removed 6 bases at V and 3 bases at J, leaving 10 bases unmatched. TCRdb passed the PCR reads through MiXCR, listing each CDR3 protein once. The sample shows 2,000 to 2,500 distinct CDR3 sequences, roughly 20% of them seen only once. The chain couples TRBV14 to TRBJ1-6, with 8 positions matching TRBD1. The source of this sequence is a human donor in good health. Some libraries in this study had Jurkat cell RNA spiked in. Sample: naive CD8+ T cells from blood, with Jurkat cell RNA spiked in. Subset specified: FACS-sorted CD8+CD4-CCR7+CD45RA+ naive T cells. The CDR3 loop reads CASRLDRATNYNSPLHF. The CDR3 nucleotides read TGTGCCAGCAGATTGGACAGGGCGACGAACTATAATTCACCCCTCCACTTT.